The entry below describes one T cell receptor (beta chain). This clonotype has a handful of counts. It lacks a known antigen. A read error may explain this, as a much larger clone is one base away. This specimen belongs to a study of Graves' ophthalmopathy and Graves' hyperthyroidism (dated by TCRdb to 2016 to 2019). About the investigation overall: Hyperthyroidism was defined as stable when no progression to ophthalmopathy occurred within 18 months of follow-up. TCR beta repertoire signatures were used to distinguish Graves' ophthalmopathy from Graves' hyperthyroidism and to predict progression to ophthalmopathy. In total, approximately 140 blood samples were TCR-sequenced: fewer than 50 ophthalmopathy, roughly 80 hyperthyroidism and some 17 hyperthyroidism-to-ophthalmopathy patients. To explore V-J signatures that distinguish ophthalmopathy from hyperthyroidism, a discovery set of about 99 patients was enrolled, made up of approximately 45 with ophthalmopathy and 57 with stable hyperthyroidism. For independent validation, a separate cohort was made up of 18 to 20 hyperthyroidism patients plus 17 patients who later progressed from hyperthyroidism to ophthalmopathy. In five to seven hyperthyroidism patients, T-cell repertoires of thyroid tissue and blood were compared. Following sample collection, hyperthyroidism patients were given methimazole at a starting dose of 30 mg daily, and ophthalmopathy patients were given high-dose intravenous methylprednisolone. The full study reports these points: The 13-signature model separated ophthalmopathy from stable hyperthyroidism with 85% to 90% sensitivity and around 81% specificity in cross-validation, and 80%/75% in the test set. Most expanded thyroid clonotypes with a frequency above 0.001 also appeared in blood, which suggests that blood repertoires may reflect the immune response in the thyroid. In validation, the model predicted ophthalmopathy progression with about 71% sensitivity and 72% to 80% specificity; some 13 predicted patients were CT-confirmed with GO in a median of around 6.5 months. No statistical method was used to set the sample size in advance, and the investigators knew which group each participant was assigned to.

Hyperthyroidism patients were newly diagnosed, with disease duration under 2 months, and aged 18 to 65 years. Patients with other autoimmune diseases, uncontrolled infections, pregnancy or lactation were excluded. Clinical symptoms, serum thyroxine, TRAb, thyroid ultrasound and orbital computed tomography formed the basis of the diagnosis. Total RNA was extracted with Trizol reagent and quality-checked on an Agilent 2100 Bioanalyzer. V is clipped by 5 bases and J by 4 bases, and the sequence between their germline boundaries is 6 bases long. The germline V gene supplies CDR1 SNHLY and CDR2 FYNNEI. From cysteine to phenylalanine, the CDR3 is 12 amino acids long. The kept DNA is CDR3 alone, 36 bases in frame from the first base. TCR beta CDR3 regions were amplified from RNA transcripts for repertoire sequencing. A first-round RT-PCR used HTBI primers with the Qiagen OneStep RT-PCR kit, followed by a second-round multiplex PCR, size selection and purification. Libraries were sequenced paired-end with 100 bp reads on an Illumina HiSeq2000. Per the original workflow: SOAPnuke was used for read processing, and reads with adapters, uncalled bases, a mean Phred below 15, or no exact constant-primer or identifier match were discarded. COPE v1.2.5 was used to merge high-quality paired reads. Clonotypes were defined as unique nucleotide sequences and were aligned to IMGT TRB V, D and J references using MiTCR v1.1. Analysis was restricted to V-J combinations with a frequency above 0.0001, which covered roughly 99% of repertoires. For each V-J combination, a TCR clonal expansion and chaos score was defined as F50 clonal expansion divided by the chaos observed in the TCRdist matrix. Welch's t-statistics and random forest were used to reduce the features to about twelve V-J combinations, which were then used as input to a naive Bayes classifier. The Morisita-Horn index was used to measure how similar the thyroid and blood repertoires were. TCRdb cleaned the public reads at Q25 with fastp, built clones with MiXCR and kept in-frame beta chains. Rows with one shared CDR3 protein collapse into an entry with the most common genes and DNA. The V and J calls come from TCRdb's annotation, not from the publication. Here the sample has about 500,000 distinct CDR3 sequences; about 35% occur a single time. About 4% of the sample is taken by the ten largest.

The sequence was obtained from an adult man with Graves' hyperthyroidism. The source material was peripheral blood or thyroid tissue (not recorded which). Here the chain combines TRBV2 and TRBJ1-5; the D gene is unclear. The DNA sequence reads TGTGCCAGCAGTTCCCAAAATCAGCCCCAGCATTTT. Translated, this is CASSSQNQPQHF. Extended through the reference TRBV2 and TRBJ1-5 proteins, this CDR3 yields the full variable domain: EPEVTQTPSHQVTQMGQEVILRCVPISNHLYFYWYRQILGQKVEFLVSFYNNEISEKSEIFDDQFSVERPDGSNFTLKIRSTKLEDSAMYFCASSSQNQPQHFGDGTRLSIL.